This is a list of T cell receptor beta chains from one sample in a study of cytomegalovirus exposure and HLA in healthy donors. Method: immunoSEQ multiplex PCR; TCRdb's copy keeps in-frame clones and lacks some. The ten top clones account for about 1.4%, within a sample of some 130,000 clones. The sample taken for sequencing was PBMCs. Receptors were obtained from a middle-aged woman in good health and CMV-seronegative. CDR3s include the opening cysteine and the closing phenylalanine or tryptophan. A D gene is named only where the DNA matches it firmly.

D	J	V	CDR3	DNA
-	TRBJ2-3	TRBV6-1	CASSEWQGSSTDTQYF	TGTGCCAGCAGTGAATGGCAGGGATCCTCCACAGATACGCAGTATTTT
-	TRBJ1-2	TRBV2	CASSAANFGLGYTF	TGTGCCAGCAGTGCCGCTAACTTCGGGTTGGGCTACACCTTC
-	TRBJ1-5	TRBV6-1	CASSEIWPPRNQPQHF	TGTGCCAGCAGTGAGATATGGCCCCCCCGAAATCAGCCCCAGCATTTT
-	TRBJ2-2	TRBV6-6	CASKTGENTGELFF	TGTGCCAGCAAGACAGGCGAGAACACCGGGGAGCTGTTTTTT
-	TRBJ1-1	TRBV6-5	CASTNPGDTEAFF	TGTGCCAGCACCAACCCAGGGGACACTGAAGCTTTCTTT
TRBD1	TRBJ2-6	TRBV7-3	CASSYGDRAGANVLTF	TGTGCCAGCAGCTATGGGGACAGGGCTGGGGCCAACGTCCTGACTTTC
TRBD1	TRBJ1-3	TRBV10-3	CASRDSNPTIYF	TGTGCCAGCCGGGACAGTAACCCCACCATATATTTT
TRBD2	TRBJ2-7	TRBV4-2	CASSPVVKRGGSEQYF	TGTGCCAGCAGTCCCGTCGTGAAGCGGGGGGGCTCCGAGCAGTACTTC
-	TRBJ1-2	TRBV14	CASSLLGGGETNGYTF	TGTGCCAGCAGCCTTCTTGGGGGGGGCGAGACTAATGGCTACACCTTC
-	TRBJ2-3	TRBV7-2	CASSQRGPNAQYF	TGTGCCAGCAGCCAGAGAGGCCCCAACGCGCAGTATTTT
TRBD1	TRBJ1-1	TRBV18	CASSPNQQGGNTEAFF	TGTGCCAGCTCACCCAACCAGCAGGGGGGGAACACTGAAGCTTTCTTT
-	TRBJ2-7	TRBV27	CASSLRGEQYF	TGTGCCAGCAGTTTAAGGGGCGAGCAGTACTTC
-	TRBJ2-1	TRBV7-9	CASSFSGGLYNEQFF	TGTGCCAGCAGCTTTTCCGGGGGTCTCTACAATGAGCAGTTCTTC
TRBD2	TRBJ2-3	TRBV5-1	CASRARLAGDTDTQYF	TGCGCCAGCAGGGCTAGACTAGCGGGGGACACAGATACGCAGTATTTT